A single sample gave rise to the 32 T cell receptor beta chains below, sequenced in a study of regulatory T cells in long-lasting Graves disease. Time point given: persistent/refractory GD, antithyroid drugs over 5 years with positive TRAb. There was RNA extracted from PBMCs, and the TCR library was made from it. CDR3-region Arm-PCR and iRepertoire HTBI primers produced the TCR beta libraries. MiXCR was run by TCRdb on the multiplex PCR reads, yielding one entry per CDR3 protein. The sample holds about 310,000 distinct CDR3 sequences, 22% seen once. The sequencing used peripheral blood mononuclear cells (PBMCs), collected when the disease was refractory, from a patient treated with antithyroid drugs. Every receptor here comes from a female donor with Graves disease.

Of note for this clonotype: A much larger clone differs by one base, so this may be a read error. Lacking the conserved final phenylalanine or tryptophan, this CDR3 likely reflects a read error. The chain employs TRBV28 and TRBJ2-7; the match to TRBD2 covers 10 bases. There are 14 residues in the CDR3. CDR1 is MDHEN and CDR2 is SYDVKM in the germline V gene. The trim removed 3 bases at V and 4 bases at J, leaving 3 bases unmatched. The CDR3 region has the DNA TGTGCCAGCAGTTTCCCTAGCGGGAGTTACGAGCAGTACCTC. This encodes CASSFPSGSYEQYL.

This clonotype was recorded at least ten times. The gene calls are TRBV11-2 and TRBJ2-2, with D unresolved. V dropped 6 bases and J dropped 4 bases, with 15 bases sitting between them. Germline V lookup: CDR1 SGHAT, CDR2 FQNNGV. The CDR3 contains 15 residues. The CDR3 region is CASREYGSVTGELFF. The CDR3 bases are TGTGCCAGCAGGGAATACGGTTCGGTCACCGGGGAGCTGTTTTTT.

This clonotype has just a few counts. V and J are TRBV3-1 and TRBJ1-2; D may be TRBD1 (5 bases). The V gene's germline CDR1 is LGHDT and CDR2 YNNKEL (reference sequence). The V end was cut by 0 bases, the J end by 0 bases, with 8 bases between. There are 15 residues in the CDR3. The CDR3 sequence is CASSQDLGPNYGYTF. The CDR3 nucleotides read TGTGCCAGCAGCCAAGATCTGGGGCCTAACTATGGCTACACCTTC.

This clonotype was detected a few times. The rearrangement uses TRBV6-1 and TRBJ2-7, with D maybe TRBD2 (5 bases). There are 15 residues in the CDR3. The V gene lost 3 bases and the J gene lost 3 bases, with 15 bases spanning the gap. Germline V CDR1 and CDR2: MNHNS, SASEGT. The CDR3 loop is CASSDGRGNRYEQYF. DNA of the CDR3: TGTGCCAGCAGTGATGGACGAGGGAATCGCTACGAGCAGTACTTC.

At least ten counts were recorded for this clonotype. The chain employs TRBV11-2 and TRBJ2-7, with 13 nucleotides matching TRBD2. CDR1 is SGHAT, CDR2 FQNNGV, per germline. The trim removed 5 bases at V and 5 bases at J, leaving 9 bases unmatched. The length of the CDR3 is 16 residues. The CDR3 DNA is TGTGCCAGCAGCGCGAGGACTAGCGGGAGATTGGACGAGCAGTACTTC. Amino acid sequence: CASSARTSGRLDEQYF.

This clonotype was picked up many times. The chain is built from TRBV28 and TRBJ2-7; TRBD1 is a possible D gene (5 bases). The germline V gene has CDR1 MDHEN and CDR2 SYDVKM. Trimming cost V 6 bases and J 2 bases, with 8 bases left between them. CDR3 length equals 12 residues. The chain's CDR3 is CASSWGPYEQYF. The CDR3 DNA sequence: TGTGCCAGCAGCTGGGGCCCCTACGAGCAGTACTTC.

In this sample, this clonotype turned up many times. This rearrangement joins TRBV12-3 or TRBV12-4 to TRBJ1-5; D remains ambiguous. Trimming left V 5 bases short and J 6 bases short, with 5 bases between. CDR3 length: 11 residues. CDR3 in amino acids: CASSTGQPQHF. The CDR3 bases are TGTGCCAGCAGTACCGGTCAGCCCCAGCATTTT.

The table lists this clonotype with a few counts. The V call is TRBV12-3 or TRBV12-4, the J call TRBJ2-5; 7 bases are a match to TRBD1. The length of the CDR3 is 14 residues. The junction had 4 bases not matched to a gene; V was cut back by 1 base and J by 5 bases. The CDR3 sequence: CASSLVQGTETQYF. The CDR3, as DNA: TGTGCCAGCAGTTTAGTACAGGGGACGGAGACCCAGTACTTC.

The CDR3 spells CSARVGAETQYF. In DNA form, the CDR3 reads TGCAGTGCTAGAGTAGGGGCCGAGACCCAGTACTTC. The chain is built from TRBV20-1 and TRBJ2-5; D is perhaps TRBD1 (5 bases). The germline gives CDR1 DFQATT, CDR2 SNEGSKA (reference sequence). This CDR3 is built from 12 residues. Trimming cost V 1 base and J 5 bases, with 8 bases left between them.

This clonotype was detected a few times. Mismatch with germline at one junction end may stem from a read error. The V gene is TRBV9, the J gene TRBJ2-5, with TRBD2 matching over 9 bases. CDR1 is SGDLS, CDR2 YYNGEE, per germline. The CDR3 has 16 residues. The CDR3 nucleotides are TGCGCCAGCAGCTTATCTAGCGGGACCCGCCAAGAGACCCAGTACTTC. This codes for CASSLSSGTRQETQYF.

A few counts support this clonotype. The chain is built from TRBV5-8 and TRBJ1-5; the D is unclear. Trimming removed 4 bases from V and 6 bases from J, with 23 bases in between. This CDR3 comprises 17 residues. The germline CDR1 and CDR2 sequences are SGHTS and YDEGEE. CDR3 amino acids: CASSRTFQLTSAQPQHF. CDR3 sequence (DNA): TGTGCCAGCAGCCGTACTTTTCAGCTAACCTCCGCTCAGCCCCAGCATTTT.

The chain employs TRBV12-3 or TRBV12-4 and TRBJ2-1; TRBD2 matches at 11 bases. With 7 bases clipped from V and 4 bases from J, the junction kept 6 bases outside the gene matches. CDR3 length equals 15 residues. The CDR3 loop reads CASTETSGTYNEQFF. The CDR3 DNA reads as TGTGCCAGCACCGAGACTAGCGGGACTTACAATGAGCAGTTCTTC.

This chain joins TRBV19 and TRBJ2-7; TRBD2 matches at 9 bases. Germline V gene lookup returns CDR1 LNHDA and CDR2 SQIVND (reference sequence). The length of the CDR3 is 15 residues. V lost 5 bases, J lost 0 bases, and 5 bases stayed unmatched. This CDR3 reads CASSPYSGSSYEQYF. The CDR3 coding sequence is TGTGCCAGTAGTCCGTATAGCGGGAGCTCCTACGAGCAGTACTTC.

J is TRBJ2-2 and V is TRBV19, with D perhaps assigned TRBD1 or TRBD2 (5 bases each). This CDR3 spans 14 amino acids. Germline CDR1 is LNHDA and CDR2 is SQIVND (reference sequence). The V end was cut by 8 bases, the J end by 1 base, with 11 bases between. CDR3 protein: CASCEGKNTGELFF. For the CDR3, the DNA is TGTGCCAGTTGTGAGGGGAAGAACACCGGGGAGCTGTTTTTT.

This clonotype was seen ten or more times. The rearrangement links TRBV11-2 to TRBJ2-5; no clear D gene. The CDR3 is made up of 14 amino acids. V lost 5 bases and J lost 3, with 13 bases in between. Germline loops: CDR1 SGHAT, CDR2 FQNNGV. CDR3 sequence: CASSPLPSKETQYF. In DNA, the CDR3 is TGTGCCAGCAGCCCGCTCCCCTCTAAAGAGACCCAGTACTTC.

This clonotype has ten or more counts. The chain links TRBV6-1 to TRBJ1-2, with 7 bases aligning to TRBD1. The V and J ends lost 6 bases and 2 bases, in that order; junction bases with no gene match: 12. The CDR3 loop spans 16 amino acids. Germline V gene lookup returns CDR1 MNHNS and CDR2 SASEGT. The CDR3 loop is CASSRRRDRPNYGYTF. Written as DNA, the CDR3 is TGTGCCAGCAGCCGCCGCCGGGACAGACCCAACTATGGCTACACCTTC.

This clonotype appeared a few times. This chain joins TRBV20-1 and TRBJ1-6; no clear D gene. CDR1 and CDR2 (germline): DFQATT, SNEGSKA (reference sequence). Trimming cost V 3 bases and J 9 bases, with 6 bases left between them. The CDR3 is 11 residues long. The chain's CDR3 is CSASAPSPLHF. DNA for the CDR3: TGCAGTGCTAGTGCCCCTTCACCCCTCCACTTT.

For this clonotype: This could be a read error, since a much larger clone is one nucleotide away. The chain links TRBV15 to TRBJ2-2; D unclear. The CDR3 covers 12 residues. Between the trimmed V and J ends, which lost 0 bases and 4 bases, there was a span of 0 bases. The germline V gene encodes CDR1 LNHNV and CDR2 YYDKDF (reference sequence). DNA for the CDR3: TGTGCCACCAGCAGAGACACCGGGGAGCTGTTTTTT. Protein sequence: CATSRDTGELFF.

This clonotype has only a few counts. The chain employs TRBV4-1 and TRBJ2-7; D gene uncertain. Germline assignment: CDR1 MGHRA and CDR2 YSYEKL. Trimming took off 1 base at V and 5 bases at J, with 6 bases between the two ends. The CDR3 spans 12 residues. This chain's CDR3 is CASSQGRNEQYF. The CDR3 DNA reads TGCGCCAGCAGCCAAGGCAGAAACGAGCAGTACTTC.

This clonotype was found many times. The genes are TRBV12-3 or TRBV12-4 and TRBJ2-7; no firm D call. Trimming pared 1 base from V and 3 bases from J, leaving 13 bases between. The CDR3 runs to 15 residues. DNA of the CDR3: TGTGCCAGCAGTTTAGGGGGTAACCAAGACTACGAGCAGTACTTC. It specifies CASSLGGNQDYEQYF.

This clonotype was seen ten or more times. The CDR3 sequence: CASSYLDSSRGNSPLHF. The CDR3 nucleotides read TGTGCCAGCAGTTACCTCGACAGCTCCCGGGGTAATTCACCCCTCCACTTT. The V and J genes are TRBV6-5 and TRBJ1-6, with D perhaps TRBD1 (5 bases). The ends were cut back, 2 bases at V and 6 bases at J, with 17 bases in the middle. Germline CDR1 MNHEY, CDR2 SVGAGI. CDR3 size: 17 residues.

The V and J genes are TRBV7-9 and TRBJ1-5; D call uncertain. CDR3 length equals 14 residues. V was shortened by 2 bases and J by 1 base, with 6 bases between the two germline ends. Germline loops: CDR1 SEHNR, CDR2 FQNEAQ (reference sequence). The CDR3, as DNA: TGTGCCAGCAGCTTACAACCGAGCAATCAGCCCCAGCATTTT. It is translated as CASSLQPSNQPQHF.

This clonotype was detected a few times. This chain uses TRBV29-1 with TRBJ1-2; the D is unclear. The CDR3 totals 16 residues. V gave up 3 bases and J gave up 4 bases, with 21 bases separating them. Germline values: CDR1 SQVTM, CDR2 ANQGSEA. As DNA, the CDR3 is TGCAGCGTTGATAATAGGGTCCTGCCGGAAAGCTATGGCTACACCTTC. This encodes CSVDNRVLPESYGYTF.

The chain links TRBV5-4 to TRBJ2-5; D gene unclear. V gave up 2 bases and J gave up 5 bases, with 13 bases separating them. Germline V lookup: CDR1 SGHNT, CDR2 YYREEE (reference sequence). This CDR3 contains 14 residues. DNA of the CDR3: TGTGCCAGCAGCTTATCTAGACGGATCGAGACCCAGTACTTC. It is translated as CASSLSRRIETQYF.

Notes on this clonotype: A much larger clone is a single base away; this may be a read error. This chain joins TRBV20-1 and TRBJ2-7, with 8 bases matching TRBD2. The CDR3 runs 13 residues. From germline, CDR1 is DFQATT and CDR2 SNEGSKA (reference sequence). CDR3 sequence: CSGASGLTYKQYF. The DNA for the CDR3 is TGCAGTGGAGCTAGCGGGTTAACCTACAAGCAGTACTTC.

This clonotype is a singleton in its sample. This sequence may be a read error, since a much larger clone differs from it by one base. The chain is built from TRBV2 and TRBJ2-5; 8 bases are a match to TRBD2. V shed 7 bases, J shed 4 bases, and the junction held 11 bases outside the gene matches. Per germline, CDR1 SNHLY and CDR2 FYNNEI. This CDR3 has 15 residues. The CDR3 protein is CASTILAGSGETQYF. The DNA for the CDR3 is TGTGCCAGCACCATATTAGCGGGATCCGGAGAGACCCAGTACTTC.

A note on this clonotype: One junction end does not reproduce the germline sequence, and a read error may be involved. The chain links TRBV7-2 to TRBJ1-1; D uncertain. This CDR3 contains 14 residues. Germline lookup yields CDR1 SGHTA and CDR2 FQGNSA. CDR3 region: CASSQPLRNTEAFF. The CDR3 DNA sequence: TGCGCCAGCAGCCAACCCCTGCGGAACACTGAAGCTTTCTTT.

This clonotype was counted many times. The genes are TRBV9 and TRBJ1-2; D is unclear. The length of the CDR3 is 10 residues. The germline V and J ends were trimmed by 3 bases and 5 bases, with 2 bases remaining between them. The V gene's germline CDR1 is SGDLS and CDR2 YYNGEE. Written as DNA, the CDR3 is TGTGCCAGCAGCGGGTATGGCTACACCTTC. It translates to CASSGYGYTF.

The table lists this clonotype with a few counts. With a much larger clone just one base away, this may be a read error. The gene calls are TRBV27 and TRBJ2-7; 11 bases are a match to TRBD1. Losses at the gene ends were 6 bases for V and 2 bases for J; bases not matched to a gene: 3. Germline V gene sequence: CDR1 MNHEY, CDR2 SMNVEV (reference sequence). The CDR3 has 14 amino acids. CDR3 nucleotides: TGTGCCAGCAGACCGGGACAGGGGGCCTACGAGCAGTACTTC. Translation gives CASRPGQGAYEQYF.

This clonotype was detected many times. The chain couples TRBV28 to TRBJ1-1; a possible D gene is TRBD1 (5 bases). Trimming pared 7 bases from V and 6 bases from J, leaving 18 bases between. Germline CDR1 reads MDHEN; CDR2 reads SYDVKM. The CDR3 is made up of 14 amino acids. The CDR3 DNA follows: TGTGCCAGCAAAAGAGATCCAGGGAGCCCTGAAGCTTTCTTT. It specifies CASKRDPGSPEAFF.

The V and J genes are TRBV29-1 and TRBJ2-2; 8 bases fit TRBD1. Germline values: CDR1 SQVTM, CDR2 ANQGSEA. The CDR3 extends over 13 amino acids. V lost 7 bases, J lost 5 bases, and 6 bases stayed unmatched. CDR3 in DNA: TGCAGCGCCCCCGGACAGGGAACCGGGGAGCTGTTTTTT. Translation: CSAPGQGTGELFF.

The V gene is TRBV7-2, the J gene TRBJ2-5, with D tentatively TRBD1 (5 bases). Germline V gene sequence: CDR1 SGHTA, CDR2 FQGNSA. This CDR3 comprises 13 residues. Trimming cost V 5 bases and J 4 bases, with 11 bases left between them. Written as DNA, the CDR3 is TGTGCCAGCAGCAGCAGGGTGGCAGAGACCCAGTACTTC. Encoded protein: CASSSRVAETQYF.